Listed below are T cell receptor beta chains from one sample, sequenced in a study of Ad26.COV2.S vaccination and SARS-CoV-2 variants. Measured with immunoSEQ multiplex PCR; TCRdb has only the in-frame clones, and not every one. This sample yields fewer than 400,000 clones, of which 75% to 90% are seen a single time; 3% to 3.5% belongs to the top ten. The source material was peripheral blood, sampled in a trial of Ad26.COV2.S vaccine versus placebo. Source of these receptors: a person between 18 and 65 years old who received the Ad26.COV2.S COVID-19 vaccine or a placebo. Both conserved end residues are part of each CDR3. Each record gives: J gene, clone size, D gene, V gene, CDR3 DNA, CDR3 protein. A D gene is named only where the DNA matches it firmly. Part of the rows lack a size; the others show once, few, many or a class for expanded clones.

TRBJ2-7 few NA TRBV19 TGTGCCAGTAGTATCGGGCCGCCCTACGAGCAGTACTTC CASSIGPPYEQYF
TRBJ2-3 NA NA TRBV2 TGTGCCAGCAGCGATCCAGGGGATGTAGTCACAGATACGCAGTATTTT CASSDPGDVVTDTQYF
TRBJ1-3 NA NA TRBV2 TGTGCCAGCAGTGAAGAGGGAAACACCATATATTTT CASSEEGNTIYF
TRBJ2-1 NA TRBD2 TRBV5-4 TGTGCCGTTACGTCTGGGGCTAGCGGGGGCGATGAGCAGTTCTTC CAVTSGASGGDEQFF
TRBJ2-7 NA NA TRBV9 TGTGCCAGCAGCGTAGGCGAGGAGCAGTACTTC CASSVGEEQYF
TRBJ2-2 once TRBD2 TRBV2 TGTGCCAGCACCCTACTAGCGGGGGGGAACACCGGGGAGCTGTTTTTT CASTLLAGGNTGELFF
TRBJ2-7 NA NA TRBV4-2 TGTGCCAGCAGCCGCGGACAGGCGGGAGTTTCCGAGCAGTACTTC CASSRGQAGVSEQYF
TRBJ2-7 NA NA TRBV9 TGTGCCAGCAGCGCGGGACATAGTAACTACGAGCAGTACTTC CASSAGHSNYEQYF
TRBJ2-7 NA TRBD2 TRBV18 TGTGCCAGCCAATCCGGGTCGGGGGGCTACGAGCAGTACTTC CASQSGSGGYEQYF
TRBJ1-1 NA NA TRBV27 TGTGCCAGCAGTTTACAGGGTCGGAACACTGAAGCTTTCTTT CASSLQGRNTEAFF
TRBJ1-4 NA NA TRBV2 TGTGCCAGCAGTCGAGACAGCTCAACTAATGAAAAACTGTTTTTT CASSRDSSTNEKLFF
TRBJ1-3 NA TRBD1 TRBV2 TGTGCCAGCAGTGTGACAGGGAACGGAAACACCATATATTTT CASSVTGNGNTIYF
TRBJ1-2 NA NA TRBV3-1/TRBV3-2 TGTGCCAGCAGCCCCCTGGCAGGGGGCTACACCTTC CASSPLAGGYTF
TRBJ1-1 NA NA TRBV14 TGTGCCAGCAGCCCCGGGCACAGCGTCCCCACTGAAGCTTTCTTT CASSPGHSVPTEAFF
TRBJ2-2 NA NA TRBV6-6 TGTGCCAGCAGTTTGTATGGCGGGGAGCTGTTTTTT CASSLYGGELFF
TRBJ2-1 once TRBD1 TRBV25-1 TGTGCCAGCAGTGCCCCACAGGGGTGGAATGAGCAGTTCTTC CASSAPQGWNEQFF
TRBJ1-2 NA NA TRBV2 TGTGCCAGCAGTGAAACCCGGGACAATACCTATGGCTACACCTTC CASSETRDNTYGYTF
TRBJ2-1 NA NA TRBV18 TGTGCCAGCTCACCATTGTTGAGGGACATTTACAATGAGCAGTTCTTC CASSPLLRDIYNEQFF
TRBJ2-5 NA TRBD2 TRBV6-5 TGTGCCAGCAGTTGGACTAGCGGGGACCAAGAGACCCAGTACTTC CASSWTSGDQETQYF
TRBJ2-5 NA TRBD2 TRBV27 TGTGCCAGCAGTTTAGGGCTAGCGGGGGGGCCGGAGACCCAGTACTTC CASSLGLAGGPETQYF